A selection of T cell receptor beta chains follows, all from one sample in a study of T-cell reconstitution after alpha-beta-depleted transplantation in children. TCRdb independently ran MiXCR on the PCR reads; one entry per CDR3 protein. This sample has 60,000 to 80,000 distinct CDR3 sequences, with approximately 7.3% found just once. This material consisted of PBMCs from the stem cell graft donor, taken from the stem cell graft. These receptors originate from a human donor who donated a stem cell graft to a child with acute lymphoblastic leukemia. CDR3s leave out the opening cysteine and the closing phenylalanine or tryptophan. D genes are given only for firm matches.

v_gene: TRBV5-1
d_gene: .
CDR3aa: ASREDSYEQY

v_gene: TRBV15
d_gene: TRBD1
CDR3aa: ATSARQGSTDTQY

v_gene: TRBV5-1
d_gene: .
CDR3aa: ASSFSGRAYEQY

v_gene: TRBV3-1
d_gene: TRBD2
CDR3aa: ASVPAGEVETQY

v_gene: TRBV5-1
d_gene: .
CDR3aa: ASSQVMNTEAF

v_gene: TRBV20-1
d_gene: TRBD2
CDR3aa: SARDLGLADNEQF

v_gene: TRBV20-1
d_gene: .
CDR3aa: SARTVQETQY

v_gene: TRBV29-1
d_gene: .
CDR3aa: SVRKLGTDTQY

v_gene: TRBV12-3/TRBV12-4
d_gene: .
CDR3aa: ASSLAHSNQPQH

v_gene: TRBV27
d_gene: TRBD1
CDR3aa: ASSSRTGLTSYEQY

v_gene: TRBV11-2
d_gene: .
CDR3aa: ASSIVSKEAF

v_gene: TRBV6-1
d_gene: .
CDR3aa: ASSEPVAGELF

v_gene: TRBV5-1
d_gene: .
CDR3aa: ASSLLYLYNEQF

v_gene: TRBV25-1
d_gene: .
CDR3aa: ASRGRNEKLF

v_gene: TRBV10-3
d_gene: TRBD2
CDR3aa: AISEPLRTSGRKGGETQY

v_gene: TRBV5-1
d_gene: .
CDR3aa: ASSLDSFPYEQY

v_gene: TRBV11-2
d_gene: .
CDR3aa: ASAVGLGELF

v_gene: TRBV5-1
d_gene: .
CDR3aa: ASKVPEAF

v_gene: TRBV6-2/TRBV6-3
d_gene: .
CDR3aa: ASSYPLSRIGASGYT

v_gene: TRBV6-2/TRBV6-3
d_gene: .
CDR3aa: ASSYSRAGLETQY

v_gene: TRBV6-1
d_gene: TRBD1
CDR3aa: ASSKDRGHYEQY

v_gene: TRBV10-2
d_gene: TRBD2
CDR3aa: ASSDALAGAGEQY

v_gene: TRBV6-2/TRBV6-3
d_gene: TRBD2
CDR3aa: ASSFLTSGGMDTQY

v_gene: TRBV18
d_gene: .
CDR3aa: ASSIGQIGLNTEAF

v_gene: TRBV6-2/TRBV6-3
d_gene: .
CDR3aa: ASSYSGAIGTGELF

v_gene: TRBV7-2
d_gene: .
CDR3aa: ASLPRAGRTNYGYT

v_gene: TRBV28
d_gene: .
CDR3aa: ASSLLLGASNQPQH

v_gene: TRBV29-1
d_gene: .
CDR3aa: SAEQGYTGELF

v_gene: TRBV29-1
d_gene: TRBD2
CDR3aa: SVEFRLADYNEQF

v_gene: TRBV6-1
d_gene: TRBD1
CDR3aa: ASTPRTGLSGANVLT

v_gene: TRBV12-3/TRBV12-4
d_gene: .
CDR3aa: ASSLRQGGEQY

v_gene: TRBV21-1
d_gene: .
CDR3aa: ASSNFITTQGRQTYEQY

v_gene: TRBV5-1
d_gene: .
CDR3aa: ASSSSSYNSPLH

v_gene: TRBV28
d_gene: .
CDR3aa: ASSLPLGRYGYT

v_gene: TRBV6-2/TRBV6-3
d_gene: TRBD2
CDR3aa: ASSWGGFEQY

v_gene: TRBV20-1
d_gene: .
CDR3aa: SARGTLSPGNTIY

v_gene: TRBV5-1
d_gene: .
CDR3aa: ASSLTRDVYGYT

v_gene: TRBV7-9
d_gene: .
CDR3aa: ASSLGLHRELF

v_gene: TRBV5-1
d_gene: .
CDR3aa: ASSLRSWEGEQY

v_gene: TRBV7-9
d_gene: .
CDR3aa: ASSFTTGLSTDTQY

v_gene: TRBV5-1
d_gene: .
CDR3aa: ASSLWAGPHQETQY